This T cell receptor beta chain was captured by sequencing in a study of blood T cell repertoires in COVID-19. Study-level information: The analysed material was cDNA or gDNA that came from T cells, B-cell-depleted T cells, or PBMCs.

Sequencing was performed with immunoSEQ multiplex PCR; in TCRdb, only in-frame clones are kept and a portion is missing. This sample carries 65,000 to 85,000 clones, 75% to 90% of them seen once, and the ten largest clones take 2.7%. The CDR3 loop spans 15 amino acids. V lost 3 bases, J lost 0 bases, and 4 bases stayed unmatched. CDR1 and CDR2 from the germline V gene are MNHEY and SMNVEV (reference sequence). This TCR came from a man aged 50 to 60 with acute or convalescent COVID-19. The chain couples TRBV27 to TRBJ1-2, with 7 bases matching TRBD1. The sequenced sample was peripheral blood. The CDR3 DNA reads TGTGCCAGCAGTTTGCGACAGGGTACTAACTATGGCTACACCTTC. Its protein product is CASSLRQGTNYGYTF.